This note documents a single TCR beta chain sequence. The CDR3 runs 10 residues. Germline V lookup: CDR1 SQVTM, CDR2 ANQGSEA. The V gene lost 1 base and the J gene lost 7 bases, with 3 bases spanning the gap. These data come from a study of shared clonotypes between healthy human individuals. Terminally differentiated effector memory CD45RA+ cells were excluded from the naive CD8 cells, which were CD45RO-negative and positively selected for CCR7. Some clones are missing from TCRdb's copy, which holds only in-frame ones; the method was immunoSEQ multiplex PCR. The sample has 1.5 million to 2.5 million clones, about 95% seen once; the top ten hold 1.2%.

Sequencing input: naive CD8+ T cells sorted from blood. The chain is built from TRBV29-1 and TRBJ2-3, with D uncertain. This TCR was recovered from a man between 18 and 29 years old in good health. The CDR3 is CSVEANTQYF. DNA of the CDR3: TGCAGCGTTGAAGCGAATACGCAGTATTTT.